This paragraph covers one T cell receptor beta chain sequence. The antigen is unknown. The ends were cut back, 2 bases at V and 3 bases at J, with 1 base in the middle. The CDR3 spans 11 residues. Germline values: CDR1 SGHAT, CDR2 FQNNGV. Authors' analysis steps: Some 61,000 patient and roughly 9.6x10^4 healthy donor TCRbeta sequences came from Tregs. The repertoire was sequenced with immunoSEQ multiplex PCR; TCRdb's copy has only in-frame clones and lacks some. V and J calls and clone size come straight from that table; D and trimming were deduced from the DNA. The sample carries some 25,000 clones, roughly 90% recorded once. This sample is drawn from a study of B cell selection in AIRE deficiency. Study-level findings and limits: Healthy donors alone shared over 25% of approximately 3,500 Treg sequences; patients alone approximately 9.1%. Roughly 29% of healthy-donor shared Treg TCRbeta sequences appeared in patient Tconv cells.

Sorted regulatory T cells were CD4-positive, CD25-high and CD127-low or negative. Controls came from healthy donors unrelated to patients. The chain combines TRBV11-2 with TRBJ2-5; D is uncertain. The sequence was collected from a human donor in good health. The sample taken for sequencing was CD4+CD25+ Tregs sorted from PBMCs. The CDR3 loop reads CASSLKETQYF. DNA for the CDR3: TGTGCCAGCAGCTTAAAAGAGACCCAGTACTTC.